These 9 T cell receptor beta chains were all obtained from the same sample, sequenced in a study of beta chain features in type 1 diabetes. General study findings and limits: In all four CD4+ subsets, TCRB CDR3 length was significantly, moderately reduced in type 1 diabetes.

For these receptors, no antigen is known. The investigators reverse transcribed all of the isolated RNA, so they sequenced expressed TCRB transcripts. Here immunoSEQ multiplex PCR was the method, and the copy in TCRdb shows in-frame clones only, minus some. Of roughly 250,000 clones in the sample, around 21% were seen once. What was sequenced was naive CD4+ T cells from blood. The receptors shown here come from a woman in her thirties or forties with type 1 diabetes.

This clone has only a few counts. The chain joins TRBV29-1 to TRBJ2-7; a weak D match, TRBD1 (6 bases). Deletions cut 7 bases from V and 0 bases from J, with 13 bases between. The CDR3 loop spans 13 amino acids. Germline V gene data show CDR1 as SQVTM and CDR2 as ANQGSEA. The CDR3 nucleotides read TGCAGCGCCCTCGACAGGAGCTCCTACGAGCAGTACTTC. This encodes CSALDRSSYEQYF.

There are a few counts of this clone. The J gene is TRBJ2-5, the V gene TRBV5-6, with TRBD1 identical over 9 bases. The CDR3 has 13 amino acids. CDR1 and CDR2 (germline): SGHDT, YYEEEE. With V trimmed by 5 bases and J by 5 bases, 4 bases remained unmatched. CDR3 amino acids: CASSRGQGETQYF. CDR3 sequence (DNA): TGTGCCAGCAGTCGCGGACAGGGGGAGACCCAGTACTTC.

The chain links TRBV29-1 to TRBJ2-5; 8 bases fit TRBD1. This CDR3 contains 13 residues. J was trimmed by 1 base and V by 6 bases; bases with no gene match: 4. Germline values: CDR1 SQVTM, CDR2 ANQGSEA. In nucleotides, the CDR3 is TGCAGCGTGCGAGGACAGGGCCAAGAGACCCAGTACTTC. It codes for CSVRGQGQETQYF.

The V call is TRBV4-1, the J call TRBJ1-1; 8 nucleotides match TRBD1. V shed 1 base and J 3 bases; nucleotides not matched to a gene: 1. This CDR3 is 14 amino acids long. Germline CDR1 reads MGHRA; CDR2 reads YSYEKL. CDR3 region: CASSQVTGDTEAFF. The CDR3 DNA is TGCGCCAGCAGCCAAGTGACAGGGGACACTGAAGCTTTCTTT.

The chain links TRBV2 to TRBJ1-2, with 12 bases identical to TRBD1. The CDR3 runs 14 residues. CDR1 SNHLY and CDR2 FYNNEI come from the germline V gene. V dropped 6 bases and J dropped 7; count of bases not matched to a gene: 6. In DNA form, the CDR3 reads TGTGCCAGCAGGGGACAGGGGGCGCCAAGTGGCTACACCTTC. Translating gives CASRGQGAPSGYTF.

This chain uses TRBV15 with TRBJ2-2, with 8 bases lining up with TRBD1. The ends lost 2 bases at V and 0 bases at J; junction bases unmatched: 2. Germline V gives CDR1 LNHNV, CDR2 YYDKDF (reference sequence). CDR3 length: 16 amino acids. The CDR3 here is CATSRRQGSNTGELFF. CDR3 DNA: TGTGCCACCAGCAGACGACAGGGGTCGAACACCGGGGAGCTGTTTTTT.

The V call is TRBV4-2, the J call TRBJ2-2; 10 bases align to TRBD1. CDR1 and CDR2 (germline): LGHNA, YNFKEQ. V lost 2 bases, J lost 0 bases, and 6 bases stayed unmatched. The CDR3 is 18 amino acids. Written as DNA, the CDR3 is TGTGCCAGCAGCCAACCGACAGGGACAGGGGCGAACACCGGGGAGCTGTTTTTT. This encodes CASSQPTGTGANTGELFF.

This clone has more than one count but fewer than ten. The chain is built from TRBV7-2 and TRBJ2-7; 7 bases fit TRBD1. CDR1 is SGHTA, CDR2 FQGNSA, per germline. CDR3 length: 15 residues. V was clipped by 5 bases and J by 2 bases; unmatched bases: 9. The CDR3 reads CASSRDSSGPYEQYF. CDR3 nucleotide sequence: TGTGCCAGCAGCCGGGACAGCTCCGGCCCCTACGAGCAGTACTTC.

This clone was seen only a few times. The chain carries TRBV2 and TRBJ2-7, with D possibly matching TRBD2 (6 bases). The CDR3 consists of 15 residues. Germline values: CDR1 SNHLY, CDR2 FYNNEI. Trimming removed 5 bases at V and 4 bases at J, with 18 bases between. The CDR3 loop reads CASSPGWRVGYEQYF. The CDR3 DNA reads TGTGCCAGCAGTCCCGGTTGGAGGGTTGGGTACGAGCAGTACTTC.